These T cell receptor beta chains were read from a single sample in a study of beta chain features in type 1 diabetes. The method was immunoSEQ multiplex PCR; TCRdb's version includes in-frame clones alone and lacks a portion of them. The sample lists about 360,000 clones, approximately 12% occurring once. Sequenced: naive CD4+ T cells from blood. These receptors came from a man aged 18 to 29 in good health. CDR3s include the opening cysteine and the closing phenylalanine or tryptophan. D genes are given only for firm matches. Clone size is not always given. Where it is, it says once, few, many or a class for expanded clones.

len: 13; v_gene: TRBV6-6; j_gene: TRBJ2-5; d_gene: NA; abundance: few; CDR3aa: CASSWTRQETQYF; CDR3nt: TGTGCCAGCAGTTGGACTCGTCAAGAGACCCAGTACTTC
len: 15; v_gene: TRBV7-9; j_gene: TRBJ2-5; d_gene: NA; abundance: NA; CDR3aa: CASTGGTLVKETQYF; CDR3nt: TGTGCCAGCACTGGAGGTACACTCGTTAAAGAGACCCAGTACTTC
len: 16; v_gene: TRBV7-2; j_gene: TRBJ2-7; d_gene: NA; abundance: few; CDR3aa: CASSLGHGYTSYEQYF; CDR3nt: TGTGCCAGCAGCTTGGGGCATGGCTACACCTCCTACGAGCAGTACTTC
len: 15; v_gene: TRBV9; j_gene: TRBJ2-2; d_gene: TRBD2; abundance: NA; CDR3aa: CASSVGGLAAWELFF; CDR3nt: TGTGCCAGCAGCGTAGGGGGACTAGCGGCCTGGGAGCTGTTTTTT
len: 16; v_gene: TRBV18; j_gene: TRBJ2-1; d_gene: TRBD2; abundance: few; CDR3aa: CASSRQLAGGYNEQFF; CDR3nt: TGTGCCAGCTCACGCCAACTAGCGGGAGGGTACAATGAGCAGTTCTTC
len: 13; v_gene: TRBV10-3; j_gene: TRBJ2-3; d_gene: TRBD1; abundance: few; CDR3aa: CANRDREGDTQYF; CDR3nt: TGTGCCAACCGGGACAGGGAGGGAGATACGCAGTATTTT
len: 15; v_gene: TRBV14; j_gene: TRBJ2-5; d_gene: TRBD1; abundance: NA; CDR3aa: CASSQMTGGLETQYF; CDR3nt: TGTGCCAGCAGCCAGATGACAGGGGGACTGGAGACCCAGTACTTC
len: 15; v_gene: TRBV4-2; j_gene: TRBJ2-3; d_gene: NA; abundance: few; CDR3aa: CASSQDEASTDTQYF; CDR3nt: TGTGCCAGCAGCCAAGATGAAGCTAGCACAGATACGCAGTATTTT
len: 15; v_gene: TRBV28; j_gene: TRBJ1-5; d_gene: NA; abundance: NA; CDR3aa: CASRPSRGGNQPQHF; CDR3nt: TGTGCCAGCAGACCCTCCAGGGGTGGCAATCAGCCCCAGCATTTT
len: 18; v_gene: TRBV25-1; j_gene: TRBJ1-1; d_gene: NA; abundance: few; CDR3aa: CASSEYPWQGRVNTEAFF; CDR3nt: TGTGCCAGCAGTGAATATCCCTGGCAGGGGAGGGTGAACACTGAAGCTTTCTTT
len: 15; v_gene: TRBV7-3; j_gene: TRBJ2-1; d_gene: NA; abundance: NA; CDR3aa: CASSFLPGSYNEQFF; CDR3nt: TGTGCCAGCAGCTTCCTACCAGGCTCCTACAATGAGCAGTTCTTC
len: 14; v_gene: TRBV6-6; j_gene: TRBJ2-3; d_gene: NA; abundance: few; CDR3aa: CASTGRGRTDTQYF; CDR3nt: TGTGCCAGCACTGGGCGGGGACGCACAGATACGCAGTATTTT
len: 13; v_gene: TRBV4-3; j_gene: TRBJ1-6; d_gene: TRBD1; abundance: NA; CDR3aa: CASSLTGASPLHF; CDR3nt: TGCGCCAGCAGCCTTACAGGGGCCTCACCCCTCCACTTT
len: 15; v_gene: TRBV7-2; j_gene: TRBJ2-5; d_gene: TRBD1; abundance: few; CDR3aa: CASSYRDRGQETQYF; CDR3nt: TGTGCCAGCAGCTACCGGGACAGGGGCCAAGAGACCCAGTACTTC
len: 15; v_gene: TRBV6-5; j_gene: TRBJ2-7; d_gene: NA; abundance: NA; CDR3aa: CASSPGHSSSYEQYF; CDR3nt: TGTGCCAGCAGTCCGGGACACTCCTCCTCCTACGAGCAGTACTTC
len: 16; v_gene: TRBV27; j_gene: TRBJ2-7; d_gene: TRBD1; abundance: NA; CDR3aa: CASSLTPGQGAKEQYF; CDR3nt: TGTGCCAGCAGCTTAACCCCGGGACAGGGGGCAAAAGAGCAGTACTTC
len: 15; v_gene: TRBV18; j_gene: TRBJ1-6; d_gene: NA; abundance: NA; CDR3aa: CASSPQEGLRSPLHF; CDR3nt: TGTGCCAGCTCACCACAAGAGGGCTTGCGCTCACCCCTCCACTTT
len: 15; v_gene: TRBV6-5; j_gene: TRBJ2-7; d_gene: TRBD2; abundance: NA; CDR3aa: CASRPIAGGSYEQYF; CDR3nt: TGTGCCAGCAGACCCATAGCGGGAGGGAGCTACGAGCAGTACTTC
len: 13; v_gene: TRBV6-4; j_gene: TRBJ2-3; d_gene: NA; abundance: NA; CDR3aa: CASSVLERATQYF; CDR3nt: TGTGCCAGCAGTGTCCTAGAGCGGGCTACGCAGTATTTT